The clone carrying this TCR beta chain was observed a few times. Its antigen is undetermined. CDR3 length: 16 residues. CDR1 and CDR2 (germline): MNHEY, SVGAGI. V was pared by 6 bases and J by 2 bases, with 9 bases of the junction left unmatched. MiXCR, applied by TCRdb to the 5' RACE reads, yields one record per CDR3 protein. The sample yields around 200,000 distinct CDR3 sequences, around 27% seen once. The sample is drawn from a study of T-cell memory formation after mild COVID-19. About the study: Largely, the TCR clusters proved donor specific.

Study-level points and caveats: Contracting clones from day 15 to 85 showed balanced CD4/CD8; later expanders favored CD4+. Mostly located in CM and EM were contracting CD4+ clones, with contracting CD8+ clones located in EMRA. Pre-infection memory harbored some responding clones, suggesting cross-reactive memory joined.

The chain employs TRBV6-5 and TRBJ2-7; the match to TRBD1 covers 11 bases. Sequenced input: PBMCs or a T cell subset sorted from them (not recorded which). This clonotype was sampled from an adult woman who had mild COVID-19 (a few samples of this study predate the infection). Cell type and time point are not known. The CDR3 nucleotides read TGTGCCAGCAGCAGACCGGGACAGGGGGGACCCTACGAGCAGTACTTC. The encoded protein is CASSRPGQGGPYEQYF.